These 20 T cell receptor beta chains were sequenced from one sample in a study of metastatic and nonmetastatic thyroid tumors. Thyroid surgery took place with no prior treatment in any patient. Via MiXCR, TCRdb re-called the PCR reads. The sample has about 4,100 clones; about 33% are singletons. Sequencing input: adjacent normal tissue. The receptors shown here come from a male donor with papillary thyroid cancer or a benign thyroid nodule (not recorded which). Some clones in this sample may be carry-over from other donors' samples.

By share, this clone counts as hyperexpanded (1% or more). V and J are TRBV7-8 and TRBJ2-3, with TRBD2 identical over 7 bases. With 1 base clipped from V and 2 bases from J, the junction kept 3 bases outside the gene matches. Germline-derived CDR1 and CDR2 are SGHVS and FQNEAQ. The CDR3 runs 15 residues. The CDR3, as DNA: TGTGCCAGCAGCTTAGGGGACTACGACACAGATACGCAGTATTTT. As protein: CASSLGDYDTDTQYF.

By sample share, this clone is large. The chain joins TRBV20-1 to TRBJ2-2; D is ambiguous. The CDR3 is 13 amino acids. Trimming left V 1 base short and J 2 bases short, with 5 bases between. Germline-derived CDR1 and CDR2 are DFQATT and SNEGSKA (reference sequence). CDR3 protein: CSARGPNTGELFF. DNA for the CDR3: TGCAGTGCTAGAGGTCCCAACACCGGGGAGCTGTTTTTT.

The V gene is TRBV7-2, the J gene TRBJ2-7; possible D gene TRBD2, 6 bases. Trimming stripped 0 bases from V and 4 bases from J, with 10 bases between. Germline CDR1 SGHTA, CDR2 FQGNSA. This CDR3 contains 14 residues. CDR3 coding DNA: TGTGCCAGCAGCTTAGCGGACGGAGGGTACGAGCAGTACGTC. Residues: CASSLADGGYEQYV.

Relative to its sample, this clone is large. The chain combines TRBV5-1 with TRBJ2-7; 9 positions agree with TRBD1. With V trimmed by 4 bases and J by 5 bases, 10 bases remained unmatched. The germline V gene has CDR1 SGHRS and CDR2 YFSETQ. This CDR3 spans 15 amino acids. The CDR3 sequence: CASSPVTGGTDEQYF. DNA for the CDR3: TGCGCCAGCAGCCCAGTAACAGGGGGCACGGACGAGCAGTACTTC.

This clone was picked up a small number of times. The chain is built from TRBV28 and TRBJ2-7, with no clear D. V shed 2 bases and J shed 2 bases, with 13 bases lying between them. Germline V lookup: CDR1 MDHEN, CDR2 SYDVKM. The CDR3 runs 15 residues. CDR3 loop: CASSLGSRITYEQYF. CDR3 nucleotides: TGTGCCAGCAGTTTAGGTTCGCGGATAACCTACGAGCAGTACTTC.

This clone was counted between two and nine times. The chain links TRBV28 to TRBJ1-6, with 8 bases matching TRBD1. This CDR3 has 13 residues. Looked up from germline, CDR1 is MDHEN and CDR2 is SYDVKM. The J segment lost 8 bases and the V segment lost 8 bases, leaving 5 bases of the junction unmatched. The CDR3 DNA follows: TGTGCCAGCGGACAGGGCGCCCATTCACCCCTCCACTTT. Its protein is CASGQGAHSPLHF.

This clone has only a few counts. The CDR3 is CASSLRTGSGNTIYF. In DNA form, the CDR3 reads TGTGCCAGCAGTCTTAGGACAGGCTCTGGAAACACCATATATTTT. The V call is TRBV6-1, the J call TRBJ1-3, with 7 nucleotides matching TRBD1. The CDR3 consists of 15 residues. Germline values: CDR1 MNHNS, CDR2 SASEGT. V trimming: 5 bases; J trimming: 0 bases; junction bases outside the gene matches: 4.

This chain joins TRBV6-5 and TRBJ1-6, with no clear D. The CDR3 is made up of 15 amino acids. V lost 2 bases and J 10 bases, leaving 15 bases between the germline ends. Germline CDR1 MNHEY, CDR2 SVGAGI. This CDR3 reads CASSYNAGRESPLHF. In DNA, the CDR3 is TGTGCCAGCAGTTACAATGCGGGGAGAGAGTCACCCCTCCACTTT.

This clone was seen repeatedly, ten times or more. This rearrangement joins TRBV30 to TRBJ2-2; weak D call: TRBD2 (6 bases). This CDR3 spans 14 amino acids. The ends were cut back, 7 bases at V and 5 bases at J, with 17 bases in the middle. Germline loops: CDR1 GTSNPN, CDR2 SVGIG (reference sequence). In DNA form, the CDR3 reads TGTGCCTCCACCCGGGACGGAGGGACCGGGGAGCTGTTTTTT. This sequence encodes CASTRDGGTGELFF.

In its sample, this clone ranks as medium-sized. V gene TRBV3-1 combines with J gene TRBJ2-1; 14 bases line up with TRBD2. CDR1 is LGHDT and CDR2 is YNNKEL in the germline V gene (reference sequence). The trim removed 4 bases at V and 2 bases at J, leaving 4 bases unmatched. The CDR3 is made up of 17 amino acids. The CDR3 DNA is TGTGCCAGCAGCCCCGGACTAGCGGGAGGAGCCTACAATGAGCAGTTCTTC. Translating gives CASSPGLAGGAYNEQFF.

V usage is TRBV20-1 and J usage is TRBJ2-3; D possibly corresponds to TRBD2 (6 bases). Germline V gene sequence: CDR1 DFQATT, CDR2 SNEGSKA (reference sequence). Between the trimmed V and J ends, which lost 6 bases and 2 bases, there was a span of 12 bases. This CDR3 region has 13 residues. CDR3 DNA: TGCAGTGCGGAGGGAGGAAACACAGATACGCAGTATTTT. Amino acids: CSAEGGNTDTQYF.

There are a few counts of this clone. CDR3 region: CASGDSGVYEQYF. CDR3 coding DNA: TGTGCCAGCGGGGATAGCGGGGTCTACGAGCAGTACTTC. The V call is TRBV11-2, the J call TRBJ2-7, with 8 bases aligning to TRBD2. Germline CDR1 is SGHAT and CDR2 is FQNNGV. This CDR3 region has 13 residues. J was trimmed by 3 bases and V by 8 bases; bases with no gene match: 6.

This clone was detected a few times. The chain links TRBV5-1 to TRBJ1-2; D unresolved. From germline, CDR1 is SGHRS and CDR2 YFSETQ. This CDR3 is built from 15 residues. The germline V and J ends were trimmed by 0 bases and 5 bases, with 14 bases remaining between them. The CDR3 DNA follows: TGCGCCAGCAGCTTGGAATTGGCATCTTATTATGGCTACACCTTC. It specifies CASSLELASYYGYTF.

The chain recombines TRBV20-1 with TRBJ1-4; D is unclear. V lost 3 bases and J lost 8, with 16 bases in between. Germline CDR1 and CDR2: DFQATT and SNEGSKA (reference sequence). CDR3 length equals 14 residues. The CDR3 protein is CSASDTGNSEKLFF. DNA of the CDR3: TGCAGTGCTAGTGATACCGGGAACAGCGAAAAACTGTTTTTT.

This clone was detected only a few times. The V and J genes are TRBV12-3 or TRBV12-4 and TRBJ2-5, with D tentatively TRBD2 (7 bases). There are 14 residues in the CDR3. V lost 6 bases and J lost 7, with 18 bases in between. CDR3 bases: TGTGCCAGCAGCCTAAGGGGGGGGCGTGGGACCCAGTACTTC. Its translation is CASSLRGGRGTQYF.

This rearrangement joins TRBV7-9 to TRBJ1-2; D gene uncertain. V lost 4 bases to trimming and J lost 0 bases, with 9 bases between them. In germline, CDR1 is SEHNR, CDR2 FQNEAQ (reference sequence). The CDR3 has 14 amino acids. In DNA form, the CDR3 reads TGTGCCAGCAGCTCAAGCGGGGCTAACTATGGCTACACCTTC. It translates to CASSSSGANYGYTF.

The genes are TRBV6-2 or TRBV6-3 and TRBJ2-1; the match to TRBD2 covers 10 bases. This CDR3 region has 18 residues. The germline gives CDR1 MNHEY, CDR2 SVGEGT. Trimming took 4 bases from V and 3 from J; bases not matched to a gene: 12. Written as DNA, the CDR3 is TGTGCCAGCAGTTTCCAGATCCCGGGACTAGCGAGCTACAATGAGCAGTTCTTC. It encodes CASSFQIPGLASYNEQFF.

On this clone: The junction shows a germline mismatch at one end, possibly a read error. The genes are TRBV7-9 and TRBJ1-2; no clear D. The CDR3 is made up of 13 amino acids. Germline assignment: CDR1 SEHNR and CDR2 FQNEAQ (reference sequence). The CDR3 loop reads CASCSKDGNGYTF. The CDR3, as DNA: TGTGCGAGCTGCTCAAAGGATGGCAATGGCTACACATTC.

The rearrangement uses TRBV6-1 and TRBJ1-1; D is possibly TRBD1 (6 bases). CDR1 and CDR2 (germline): MNHNS, SASEGT. The CDR3 consists of 13 residues. Trimming pared 4 bases from V and 1 base from J, leaving 7 bases between. The CDR3, as DNA: TGTGCCAGCAGTGGGGACAAGAACACTGAAGCTTTCTTT. This encodes CASSGDKNTEAFF.

The rearrangement uses TRBV4-3 and TRBJ1-6; TRBD1 might be the D (6 bases). The V end was cut by 4 bases, the J end by 5 bases, with 15 bases between. CDR3 size: 16 residues. Germline V lookup: CDR1 LGHNA, CDR2 YSLEER. CDR3 sequence (DNA): TGCGCCAGCAGCCCCCATAGGACAGAAAATAATTCACCCCTCCACTTT. This translates into CASSPHRTENNSPLHF.